This entry lists 14 T cell receptor beta chains sequenced from one sample in a study of human T cells and chemical hapten exposure. Using its own MiXCR run on the RACE reads, TCRdb lists one record per CDR3 protein. This table has fewer than 65,000 distinct CDR3 sequences, about a tenth appearing once. Time point of the sample: pre-sensitization, week 0. Documented treatment: therapeutic diphenylcyclopropenone sensitization with weekly scalp DPC. Sequenced here: whole blood, sampled in connection with sensitization to the hapten diphenylcyclopropenone (DPC). These receptors originate from a woman aged 40 to 50 with alopecia areata. Some clones in this sample may be carry-over from other donors' samples.

As to this clonotype: Germline is not matched at one junction end, which may reflect a read error. The chain is built from TRBV7-2 and TRBJ1-2; D call uncertain. Germline V CDR1 and CDR2: SGHTA, FQGNSA. CDR3 length equals 15 residues. In DNA form, the CDR3 reads TGTGCCTGCAGCCCGTGGAGGGAAATAGCCTATGGCTACACCTTC. Translated, it gives CACSPWREIAYGYTF.

This clonotype was observed at least ten times. The V call is TRBV28, the J call TRBJ1-1, with TRBD1 identical over 9 bases. Germline V gene lookup returns CDR1 MDHEN and CDR2 SYDVKM. This CDR3 is 14 amino acids long. With 5 bases clipped from V and 3 bases from J, the junction kept 4 bases outside the gene matches. CDR3 sequence: CASSPRQGDTEAFF. The DNA of the CDR3 is TGTGCCAGCAGTCCGAGACAGGGGGACACTGAAGCTTTCTTT. The variable domain in full, completed from reference TRBV28 and TRBJ1-1, reads DVKVTQSSRYLVKRTGEKVFLECVQDMDHENMFWYRQDPGLGLRLIYFSYDVKMKEKGDIPEGYSVSREKKERFSLILESASTNQTSMYLCASSPRQGDTEAFFGQGTRLTVV.

The rearrangement links TRBV24-1 to TRBJ1-1; 7 bases map to TRBD1. The junction had 1 base not matched to a gene; V was cut back by 3 bases and J by 4 bases. CDR1 and CDR2 (germline): KGHDR, SFDVKD. The CDR3 has 13 amino acids. Here the CDR3 DNA reads TGTGCCACCAGTGATGGGACAGTCACTGAAGCTTTCTTT. Amino acid sequence: CATSDGTVTEAFF.

There are many counts of this clonotype. The chain has TRBV4-3 and TRBJ2-1; 9 bases align to TRBD2. Germline-derived CDR1 and CDR2 are LGHNA and YSLEER. V was clipped by 0 bases and J by 0 bases; unmatched bases: 9. This CDR3 is built from 19 residues. CDR3 DNA sequence: TGCGCCAGCAGCCAAGATCTCCAGCGGGGGGTAAACTCCTACAATGAGCAGTTCTTC. Translated, it gives CASSQDLQRGVNSYNEQFF.

This sequence joins TRBV5-1 and TRBJ1-5; D is ambiguous. The CDR3 has 15 residues. The ends were cut back, 4 bases at V and 2 bases at J, with 13 bases in the middle. Per the germline V gene, CDR1 is SGHRS and CDR2 is YFSETQ. CDR3 region: CASSTDGAGNQPQHF. The CDR3 DNA reads as TGCGCCAGCAGCACCGACGGAGCAGGCAATCAGCCCCAGCATTTT.

This clonotype occurred a few times. This chain connects TRBV13 to TRBJ1-6, with D hard to call. Germline CDR1 and CDR2: PRHDT and FYEKMQ (reference sequence). Trimming removed 1 base from V and 9 bases from J, with 10 bases in between. This CDR3 has 14 residues. The CDR3 sequence is CASSLAGDRSPLHF. The CDR3 nucleotides are TGTGCCAGCAGCTTAGCCGGGGATCGTTCACCCCTCCACTTT. The variable domain in full, completed from reference TRBV13 and TRBJ1-6, reads AAGVIQSPRHLIKEKRETATLKCYPIPRHDTVYWYQQGPGQDPQFLISFYEKMQSDKGSIPDRFSAQQFSDYHSELNMSSLELGDSALYFCASSLAGDRSPLHFGNGTRLTVT.

This clonotype has more than one count but fewer than ten. J is TRBJ2-7 and V is TRBV5-1, with D tentatively TRBD1 or TRBD2 (5 bases each). The CDR3 is 16 amino acids. CDR1 SGHRS and CDR2 YFSETQ come from the germline V gene. Trimming pared 0 bases from V and 0 bases from J, leaving 13 bases between. CDR3: CASSLVVGLASYEQYF. The CDR3 nucleotides read TGCGCCAGCAGCTTGGTGGTGGGGCTAGCCTCCTACGAGCAGTACTTC.

This clonotype was seen at least ten times. The J gene is TRBJ2-7, the V gene TRBV7-9, with D possibly matching TRBD1 (5 bases). V gave up 4 bases and J gave up 2 bases, with 9 bases separating them. This CDR3 is built from 13 residues. Germline CDR1 SEHNR, CDR2 FQNEAQ (reference sequence). The CDR3 coding sequence is TGTGCCAGCAGCTCAGGGCGCGCCTACGAGCAGTACTTC. Residues: CASSSGRAYEQYF. Based on the CDR3 plus reference TRBV7-9 and TRBJ2-7, the full variable domain is DTGVSQNPRHKITKRGQNVTFRCDPISEHNRLYWYRQTLGQGPEFLTYFQNEAQLEKSRLLSDRFSAERPKGSFSTLEIQRTEQGDSAMYLCASSSGRAYEQYFGPGTRLTVT.

In this sample, this clonotype turned up a few times. V is TRBV20-1 and J is TRBJ1-2; the D gene is possibly TRBD1 (6 bases). The CDR3 totals 17 residues. CDR1 and CDR2 from the germline V gene are DFQATT and SNEGSKA (reference sequence). V lost 0 bases, J lost 4 bases, and 21 bases lay in between. CDR3 sequence: CSARDRGPLLAGYGYTF. The CDR3 DNA is TGCAGTGCTAGAGACCGGGGGCCCCTTTTGGCAGGCTATGGCTACACCTTC.

V usage is TRBV3-1 and J usage is TRBJ2-3; the match to TRBD2 covers 11 bases. Germline CDR1 reads LGHDT; CDR2 reads YNNKEL (reference sequence). J lost 3 bases, V lost 2 bases, and 4 bases had no gene match. The CDR3 has 16 residues. CDR3 amino acids: CASSQNSGGATDTQYF. Written as DNA, the CDR3 is TGTGCCAGCAGCCAAAATAGCGGGGGGGCTACAGATACGCAGTATTTT.

At least ten counts were recorded for this clonotype. The rearrangement uses TRBV29-1 and TRBJ1-1, with D hard to call. This CDR3 has 10 residues. Germline V gives CDR1 SQVTM, CDR2 ANQGSEA. V was cut by 4 bases and J by 4 bases, with 4 bases left in between. CDR3 region: CSVGVTEAFF. CDR3 coding DNA: TGCAGCGTTGGAGTCACTGAAGCTTTCTTT.

This clonotype was observed a few times. The rearrangement links TRBV4-1 to TRBJ2-7; perhaps D is TRBD1 or TRBD2 (7 bases each). From germline, CDR1 is MGHRA and CDR2 YSYEKL. The CDR3 length is 15 residues. Trimming took off 4 bases at V and 4 bases at J, with 17 bases between the two ends. The CDR3 reads CASSPRQGGDYEQYF. The DNA of the CDR3 is TGCGCCAGCAGCCCCAGACAGGGAGGGGATTACGAGCAGTACTTC.

This clonotype was detected many times. V is TRBV7-9 and J is TRBJ2-5; 7 bases are shared with TRBD2. The CDR3 consists of 13 residues. J gave up 5 bases and V 4 bases, and 4 bases lay outside the gene matches. Germline lookup yields CDR1 SEHNR and CDR2 FQNEAQ (reference sequence). CDR3 bases: TGTGCCAGCAGCTACACTAGCGATGAGACCCAGTACTTC. Translating it yields CASSYTSDETQYF.

This clonotype was detected many times. V usage is TRBV2 and J usage is TRBJ2-7, with D tentatively TRBD1 or TRBD2 (5 bases each). Trimming left V 2 bases short and J 6 bases short, with 17 bases between. This CDR3 comprises 15 residues. Germline loops: CDR1 SNHLY, CDR2 FYNNEI. CDR3 sequence (DNA): TGTGCCAGCAGTGAATATACGGCAGGGAGACTCGAGCAGTACTTC. As protein: CASSEYTAGRLEQYF.